This T cell receptor beta chain was sequenced for a study of blood T cells in healthy people across ages. Study-wide findings and caveats: Changes in expanded clonotypes were possibly confounded, as the CMV status of donors was unknown. Long-lived donors exceeded aged donors in naive CD4+ cells and diversity.

Primers used in a second PCR of roughly 7 to 12 cycles were a sample-barcoded 5' primer and a J-beta primer mix. TCRdb called the 5' RACE reads again in MiXCR, with one record for every CDR3 protein. The sample consists of 1.5 million to 2 million distinct CDR3 sequences, 25% to 30% of them appearing once. Between the trimmed V and J ends, which lost 5 bases and 4 bases, there was a span of 10 bases. This CDR3 has 13 residues. CDR1 ENHRY and CDR2 SYGVKD come from the germline V gene. This clonotype has a handful of counts. The antigen is not known. Isolation of PBMCs gave at least 6 million cells per sample.

The receptor's source is a woman under 40 in good health. Sequencing input: blood. This chain joins TRBV10-3 and TRBJ2-3; D remains unclear. The DNA for the CDR3 is TGTGCCATCAGTATCAGACAATCAGATACGCAGTATTTT. As protein: CAISIRQSDTQYF.